Reported below is one T cell receptor beta chain. This record comes from a study of OX40 agonist ivuxolimab in advanced cancers. Libraries were prepared by immunoSEQ multiplex PCR; TCRdb keeps only in-frame clonotypes and omits some of them. Of some 94,000 clones listed, 90% to 96% were seen once; the top ten hold about 2.1%. Germline CDR1 SEHNR, CDR2 FQNEAQ (reference sequence). This CDR3 has 15 amino acids. V lost 2 bases and J 8 bases, leaving 13 bases between the germline ends. Sequencing used CD4+ or CD8+ T cells sorted from blood, obtained in a trial of the OX40 agonist ivuxolimab. The rearrangement joins TRBV7-9 to TRBJ1-6; unclear D gene. This clonotype was sampled from an adult with an advanced solid tumor such as melanoma, head and neck, liver or kidney cancer. The CDR3 coding sequence is TGTGCCAGCAGCTTATCTAAGGGATCTGATTCACCCCTCCACTTT. Residues: CASSLSKGSDSPLHF.